A single T cell receptor (beta chain) is shown here with its context. This receptor's antigen is unknown. Base qualities were left out, and no much larger clone turns up one base away. From each donor, a single peripheral blood sample of around 120 mL on average was drawn into heparinised tubes. Naive, central memory, regulatory and stem cell-like memory CD4+ T cells were sorted on a BD FACSAria II using a panel including CD45RO, CCR7, CD25, CD127, CD95 and CD27. All sorted populations exceeded 95% purity. PBMCs were isolated immediately by Lymphoprep density gradient centrifugation and stained directly without culture. So that batch effects would be minimized, each experiment stained and sorted samples in pairs, pairing one healthy donor with one patient. The sample belongs to a study of beta chain features in type 1 diabetes (dated by TCRdb to the late 2010s). Context from the whole study: Mean age, gender distribution, total cell number and subset yield did not differ between patients and healthy donors. Across all samples, approximately 100 million sorted cells were examined, and cell number per subset correlated strongly with RNA yield. In the study, recently diagnosed type 1 diabetes patients and matched healthy donors were compared on the TCRB repertoires of their sorted circulating CD4+ T cell subsets. Naive and central memory subsets were obtained from all 30 or so donors, but regulatory and stem cell-like memory subsets were isolated from only 8 patients and roughly 8 healthy donors. On the study overall, not on this receptor specifically: Naive, central memory and regulatory TCRB repertoires appeared more similar among patients than among healthy donors. At VDJ recombination sites, patients with type 1 diabetes made fewer insertions and deleted more nucleotides, a pattern implying thymic rearrangement abnormalities. PCR may preferentially amplify shorter templates, but because patient and control samples were amplified and corrected together, any resulting skew would affect both groups equally. Because cDNA was sequenced instead of genomic DNA, activated cells with high expression could be over-represented, although the groups did not differ in activation or CD3 levels. Because small numbers of individuals were included in the HLA sub-analyses, any influence of HLA type on TCRB rearrangement was left unresolved. A moderate but significant shortening of TCRB CDR3 length was observed in type 1 diabetes patients in all four CD4+ subsets.

The entire isolated RNA was reverse transcribed using the High Capacity cDNA Reverse Transcription Kit, and thus expressed TCRB transcripts were sequenced. Deep immunoSEQ sequencing was applied to naive, central memory and regulatory T cell samples, giving an average of roughly 3.5 million total reads per sample. Sorted cells were lysed in RLT buffer, and RNA was extracted using DNase-treated RNeasy Micro or Mini kits according to cell number. Each cell subset was processed separately to prevent cross-contamination, with patient and healthy donor samples processed together. TCRB sequences were amplified from cDNA with the immunoSEQ multiplex PCR, producing 87-bp fragments spanning the CDR3 region. Sequencing of the amplicons was performed on the Illumina HiSeq platform. As for the original processing: PCR bias was corrected computationally using synthetic template baselines, and reads within Hamming distance 2 were collapsed, with unmergeable singletons discarded. By aligning reads against IMGT, V, D and J genes, CDR3 length, and insertions or deletions at six rearrangement sites were assigned. Clonotype counts were normalized to sorted cell number within each subset before computing true diversity and Gini coefficients with the tcR R package. Repertoire sharing was quantified using the overlap coefficient calculated on TCRB nucleotide sequences. The immuneACCESS repertoire file appears here via TCRdb, limited to in-frame rearrangements. These files lack a portion of the clones; in checked studies, under half of the deficit traces to unresolved V genes, and the cause of the others is not known. V and J calls and clone size follow that table, whereas D and trimming were derived from the DNA. The sample table lists 20,000 to 30,000 clones, roughly 66% of them with a count of one. Of the sample, 3.5% to 4.5% falls within the top ten clones.

V is shortened by 4 bases, J by 0 bases, and the region joining them spans 11 bases. From the cysteine up to the phenylalanine, the CDR3 has a length of 15 residues. Just CDR3 DNA is preserved here, 45 bases in frame from base 1. Taken from the germline V gene (reference sequence), the CDR1 and CDR2 loops are SEHNR and FQNEAQ. This receptor was obtained from a man between 18 and 35 years old with type 1 diabetes. The source material was Tregs from blood. The cell subset or site label corresponds to: regulatory CD4+ T cells. The chain was built from TRBV7-9 and TRBJ2-3; perhaps TRBD2 is the D gene, with 6 bases matching. The DNA sequence reads TGTGCCAGCAGCTCGGGACTCTCTAGCACAGATACGCAGTATTTT. Its amino acids are CASSSGLSSTDTQYF.